This TCR beta chain derives from a study of T cells in Graves' hyperthyroidism and ophthalmopathy. Overall study: Peripheral blood was acquired at first diagnosis, ahead of any therapy whatsoever.

The germline V gene has CDR1 MNHEY and CDR2 SMNVEV (reference sequence). This CDR3 comprises 16 residues. The ends lost 4 bases at V and 5 bases at J; junction bases unmatched: 8. Using RNA transcripts as the source, TCR beta CDR3 regions were amplified. HTBI primers were used for first-round RT-PCR of the TCR CDR3. Via MiXCR, TCRdb re-called the multiplex PCR reads, giving one row per CDR3 protein. Of approximately 400,000 distinct CDR3 sequences listed, 11% to 15% are singletons. This clonotype was counted at least ten times. The sequenced material came from blood. This clonotype was sampled from a woman between 55 and 75 years old with Graves' hyperthyroidism. The genes are TRBV27 and TRBJ2-7; TRBD2 matches 13 bases. Here the CDR3 reads CASSSFGLAGVNEQYF. The CDR3 nucleotides are TGTGCCAGCAGTTCCTTCGGACTAGCGGGAGTAAACGAGCAGTACTTC.